A selection of T cell receptor beta chains follows, all from one sample in a study of shared clonotypes between healthy human individuals. The protocol was immunoSEQ multiplex PCR, while the TCRdb copy is restricted to in-frame clones and leaves out a portion. The sample lists around 2,000,000 clones; about 95% were seen once. Sequenced sample: naive CD8+ T cells sorted from blood. All receptors come from a man aged 18-30 years in good health. Both conserved end residues are trimmed from each CDR3. A D gene is named only where the DNA matches it firmly.

v_call: TRBV4-3; j_call: TRBJ1-5; d_call: -; cdr3_aa: ASSGGTRQPQH
v_call: TRBV5-1; j_call: TRBJ2-7; d_call: -; cdr3_aa: ASSLEEGAPSYEQY
v_call: TRBV4-3; j_call: TRBJ2-5; d_call: TRBD2; cdr3_aa: ASSQGLVGETQY
v_call: TRBV10-2; j_call: TRBJ1-5; d_call: -; cdr3_aa: ASSELGQGVGDQPQH
v_call: TRBV5-6; j_call: TRBJ2-3; d_call: -; cdr3_aa: ASSLVWAGTDTQY
v_call: TRBV7-9; j_call: TRBJ2-7; d_call: -; cdr3_aa: ASSSTRGGAYEQY
v_call: TRBV5-6; j_call: TRBJ2-3; d_call: TRBD2; cdr3_aa: ASSLGLAGSTDTQY
v_call: TRBV10-1; j_call: TRBJ2-3; d_call: -; cdr3_aa: ASSANAGLNTDTQY
v_call: TRBV2; j_call: TRBJ2-1; d_call: TRBD2; cdr3_aa: ASSDGVAGGSYNEQF
v_call: TRBV10-3; j_call: TRBJ2-3; d_call: TRBD2; cdr3_aa: AILAENTDTQY
v_call: TRBV7-9; j_call: TRBJ1-6; d_call: TRBD1; cdr3_aa: ASEGGDYNSPLH
v_call: TRBV5-4; j_call: TRBJ2-2; d_call: TRBD2; cdr3_aa: ASRPTGTSGRNTGELF
v_call: TRBV13; j_call: TRBJ2-7; d_call: TRBD2; cdr3_aa: ASSFRTSGRYDEQY
v_call: TRBV6-1; j_call: TRBJ2-7; d_call: TRBD1; cdr3_aa: ASSDLTGGAYEQY
v_call: TRBV6-5; j_call: TRBJ2-7; d_call: -; cdr3_aa: ASHLGREQY
v_call: TRBV7-9; j_call: TRBJ1-1; d_call: -; cdr3_aa: ASNTGEFLNTEAF
v_call: TRBV7-9; j_call: TRBJ2-7; d_call: -; cdr3_aa: ASSLVGPTGYSYEQY
v_call: TRBV2; j_call: TRBJ2-1; d_call: TRBD1; cdr3_aa: ASKGQTINNEQF
v_call: TRBV19; j_call: TRBJ2-1; d_call: TRBD1; cdr3_aa: ASSHRDRGNEQF
v_call: TRBV27; j_call: TRBJ2-7; d_call: -; cdr3_aa: ASSLAGYGVEQY
v_call: TRBV4-3; j_call: TRBJ1-3; d_call: TRBD1; cdr3_aa: ASSHDRVSLNTIY
v_call: TRBV2; j_call: TRBJ2-1; d_call: TRBD2; cdr3_aa: ASSEALAGHNEQF
v_call: TRBV27; j_call: TRBJ1-2; d_call: -; cdr3_aa: ASSFIGGNYGYT
v_call: TRBV28; j_call: TRBJ2-7; d_call: TRBD1; cdr3_aa: ASRPPDRANEQY
v_call: TRBV27; j_call: TRBJ2-1; d_call: -; cdr3_aa: ASNLGGAGANEQF
v_call: TRBV7-8; j_call: TRBJ1-1; d_call: TRBD1; cdr3_aa: ASSSIPQTGEGEAF
v_call: TRBV27; j_call: TRBJ2-1; d_call: -; cdr3_aa: ASSPIEGSWF
v_call: TRBV25-1; j_call: TRBJ2-2; d_call: TRBD2; cdr3_aa: ASSEGLAGGSFTGELF
v_call: TRBV5-1; j_call: TRBJ2-7; d_call: TRBD2; cdr3_aa: ASSLAGTSYEQY
v_call: TRBV5-1; j_call: TRBJ2-1; d_call: -; cdr3_aa: ASSLRTRTSSYNEQF
v_call: TRBV5-8; j_call: TRBJ2-1; d_call: TRBD2; cdr3_aa: ASSLGGKAGDIYNEQF
v_call: TRBV27; j_call: TRBJ1-6; d_call: -; cdr3_aa: ASSPGQNYNSPLH
v_call: TRBV4-2; j_call: TRBJ1-2; d_call: -; cdr3_aa: ASSQLDGHLLYGYT
v_call: TRBV7-2; j_call: TRBJ2-7; d_call: -; cdr3_aa: ASSLWGLEGYEQY
v_call: TRBV6-5; j_call: TRBJ2-7; d_call: TRBD1; cdr3_aa: ASSYGTGSEQY
v_call: TRBV6-5; j_call: TRBJ2-5; d_call: TRBD2; cdr3_aa: ASSTQPGLAETQY
v_call: TRBV29-1; j_call: TRBJ2-1; d_call: -; cdr3_aa: SVESQGYNEQF
v_call: TRBV9; j_call: TRBJ2-1; d_call: -; cdr3_aa: ASSVGSSTYNEQF
v_call: TRBV14; j_call: TRBJ2-2; d_call: -; cdr3_aa: ASSQLNTGELF
v_call: TRBV27; j_call: TRBJ2-5; d_call: TRBD2; cdr3_aa: ASSLGLVGETQY
v_call: TRBV7-9; j_call: TRBJ1-6; d_call: -; cdr3_aa: ASSAEGLNSALH
v_call: TRBV10-3; j_call: TRBJ2-6; d_call: -; cdr3_aa: AISLTSSRRLVSGANVLT
v_call: TRBV2; j_call: TRBJ1-1; d_call: -; cdr3_aa: ASNTGENTEAF
v_call: TRBV19; j_call: TRBJ1-2; d_call: TRBD1; cdr3_aa: ASRSRDRLNYGYT
v_call: TRBV10-1; j_call: TRBJ2-2; d_call: TRBD2; cdr3_aa: ASSESELAGDTGELF
v_call: TRBV6-5; j_call: TRBJ1-1; d_call: -; cdr3_aa: ASSYSAAQNTEAF